This entry lists 29 T cell receptor beta chains sequenced from one sample in a study of blood T cell repertoires in COVID-19. Assay: immunoSEQ multiplex PCR; the TCRdb copy retains only in-frame clones and omits some. The sample contains 220,000 or so clones, 86% of which appear only once. Sequenced sample: peripheral blood. The receptor source for this set is a woman aged 50 to 65 with COVID-19, enrolled during active disease.

The gene calls are TRBV6-2 or TRBV6-3 and TRBJ2-2; D ambiguous. Germline CDR1 reads MNHEY; CDR2 reads SVGEGT. V was cut by 5 bases and J by 5 bases, with 6 bases left in between. The CDR3 is 12 amino acids. CDR3 sequence (DNA): TGTGCCAGCAGTCCACAGACCGGGGAGCTGTTTTTT. Translating it yields CASSPQTGELFF.

This sequence joins TRBV20-1 and TRBJ1-6; no clear D. CDR3 length: 13 residues. V lost 3 bases to trimming and J lost 10 bases, with 13 bases between them. Germline lookup yields CDR1 DFQATT and CDR2 SNEGSKA (reference sequence). The CDR3 bases are TGCAGTGCTAGTTACGGGATTAACTCACCCCTCCACTTT. Translated, it gives CSASYGINSPLHF.

This chain connects TRBV30 to TRBJ2-5; 7 bases line up with TRBD1. The CDR3 consists of 14 residues. Germline CDR1 and CDR2: GTSNPN and SVGIG (reference sequence). With 4 bases clipped from V and 3 bases from J, the junction kept 8 bases outside the gene matches. CDR3 amino acids: CAWNTGAWKETQYF. In nucleotides, the CDR3 is TGTGCCTGGAACACAGGGGCTTGGAAAGAGACCCAGTACTTC.

The rearrangement joins TRBV3-1 (or the pseudogene TRBV3-2) to TRBJ1-2; D not resolved. The CDR3 loop spans 14 amino acids. Per germline, CDR1 LGHDT and CDR2 YNNKEL (reference sequence). Trimming stripped 1 base from V and 3 bases from J, with 9 bases between. CDR3 coding DNA: TGTGCCAGCAGCCAAGGAGGGAAGGACTATGGCTACACCTTC. As protein: CASSQGGKDYGYTF.

The table lists this clone with many counts. The chain has TRBV27 and TRBJ2-3, with 12 bases aligning to TRBD2. The germline CDR1 and CDR2 sequences are MNHEY and SMNVEV (reference sequence). The CDR3 loop spans 19 amino acids. V was clipped by 8 bases and J by 0 bases; unmatched bases: 15. The CDR3: CASAPSGGVRAESTDTQYF. The CDR3 DNA reads TGTGCCAGCGCCCCTAGCGGGGGGGTGAGGGCTGAAAGCACAGATACGCAGTATTTT.

The J gene is TRBJ1-2, the V gene TRBV12-5; a weak D match, TRBD1 (6 bases). The CDR3 sequence is 15 residues long. Germline V CDR1 and CDR2: LGHNT, FRNRAP. V lost 6 bases to trimming and J lost 1 base, with 15 bases between them. The CDR3 nucleotides read TGTGCTAGTGGGTGGGGCAGGGGTCTTAACTATGGCTACACCTTC. This translates into CASGWGRGLNYGYTF. The entire variable domain, with the rest obtained from reference TRBV12-5 and TRBJ1-2, is as follows: DARVTQTPRHKVTEMGQEVTMRCQPILGHNTVFWYRQTMMQGLELLAYFRNRAPLDDSGMPKDRFSAEMPDATLATLKIQPSEPRDSAVYFCASGWGRGLNYGYTFGSGTRLTVV.

The V call is TRBV28, the J call TRBJ1-1; D may be TRBD1 (5 bases). CDR3 length equals 14 residues. CDR1 is MDHEN, CDR2 SYDVKM, per germline. Trimming left V 7 bases short and J 0 bases short, with 12 bases between. The CDR3 bases are TGTGCCAGCATTTTCAGGGCTATGAACACTGAAGCTTTCTTT. Translating gives CASIFRAMNTEAFF.

The chain is built from TRBV5-5 and TRBJ2-1, with a possible D match to TRBD1 (7 bases). Trimming left V 2 bases short and J 7 bases short, with 16 bases between. The CDR3 totals 15 residues. Germline assignment: CDR1 SGHKS and CDR2 YYEKEE (reference sequence). The CDR3 sequence is CASSFGQAGGNEQFF. As DNA, the CDR3 is TGTGCCAGCAGCTTTGGACAGGCTGGGGGGAATGAGCAGTTCTTC. The variable domain in full, with the rest retrieved from reference TRBV5-5 and TRBJ2-1, is DAGVTQSPTHLIKTRGQQVTLRCSPISGHKSVSWYQQVLGQGPQFIFQYYEKEERGRGNFPDRFSARQFPNYSSELNVNALLLGDSALYLCASSFGQAGGNEQFFGPGTRLTVL.

V usage is TRBV19 and J usage is TRBJ1-1; D gene ambiguous. With 1 base removed from V and 6 bases from J, the gap between germline ends came to 9 bases. The CDR3 is made up of 13 amino acids. Germline-derived CDR1 and CDR2 are LNHDA and SQIVND (reference sequence). DNA of the CDR3: TGTGCCAGTAGTATAGCTTGGCGGGCTGAAGCTTTCTTT. Protein: CASSIAWRAEAFF.

This clone has only one observation. This chain uses TRBV10-2 with TRBJ1-4; 8 bases line up with TRBD1. From germline, CDR1 is WSHSY and CDR2 SAAADI. Losses at the gene ends were 8 bases for V and 7 bases for J; bases not matched to a gene: 6. The CDR3 is made up of 13 amino acids. CDR3 nucleotides: TGCGCCAGCTCAGGGGGCAATGGTGAAAAACTGTTTTTT. This gives the protein CASSGGNGEKLFF.

This chain joins TRBV9 and TRBJ2-2; perhaps TRBD2 as D (6 bases). Germline V gene sequence: CDR1 SGDLS, CDR2 YYNGEE. This CDR3 is built from 16 residues. Between the trimmed V and J ends, which lost 0 bases and 4 bases, there was a span of 13 bases. This CDR3 is CASSVAPGGATGELFF. Written as DNA, the CDR3 is TGTGCCAGCAGCGTAGCGCCCGGCGGGGCCACCGGGGAGCTGTTTTTT.

This clone was recorded once. This chain uses TRBV2 with TRBJ1-3; D gene uncertain. This CDR3 has 11 amino acids. Trimming stripped 9 bases from V and 6 bases from J, with 9 bases between. Germline V gene lookup returns CDR1 SNHLY and CDR2 FYNNEI. For the CDR3, the DNA is TGTGCCAGGGGGAGGGAAAACACCATATATTTT. Protein sequence: CARGRENTIYF.

The chain uses TRBV20-1 and TRBJ1-1, with D maybe TRBD1 (6 bases). The CDR3 is 14 amino acids. The V gene lost 6 bases and the J gene lost 0 bases, with 14 bases spanning the gap. CDR1 is DFQATT, CDR2 SNEGSKA, per germline (reference sequence). CDR3 in amino acids: CSASLTGMNTEAFF. In DNA form, the CDR3 reads TGCAGTGCCAGTCTGACAGGTATGAACACTGAAGCTTTCTTT.

The chain is built from TRBV5-4 and TRBJ2-7; 8 bases agree with TRBD2. The germline V gene has CDR1 SGHNT and CDR2 YYREEE (reference sequence). V lost 4 bases to trimming and J lost 3 bases; unmatched junction nucleotides: 9. The CDR3 consists of 15 residues. Here the CDR3 DNA reads TGTGCCAGCAGCCCCGGGGGGGGACTTTTCTACGAGCAGTACGTC. This gives the protein CASSPGGGLFYEQYV.

This clone appeared once. The rearrangement joins TRBV5-6 to TRBJ2-6, with a possible D match to TRBD1 (5 bases). V was pared by 4 bases and J by 0 bases, with 11 bases between. Germline V lookup: CDR1 SGHDT, CDR2 YYEEEE. This CDR3 has 16 amino acids. The DNA of the CDR3 is TGTGCCAGCAGCGTTTGGACAACCTCTGGGGCCAACGTCCTGACTTTC. It yields the protein CASSVWTTSGANVLTF.

CDR3 DNA sequence: TGTGCCAGTAGTATCAGGGTTAACCCGAACACTGAAGCTTTCTTT. Its protein product is CASSIRVNPNTEAFF. The genes are TRBV19 and TRBJ1-1, with D tentatively TRBD1 (5 bases). The CDR3 loop spans 15 amino acids. Trimming took 3 bases from V and 1 from J, leaving 12 bases between them. Per germline, CDR1 LNHDA and CDR2 SQIVND (reference sequence). Full variable domain (rest looked up from reference TRBV19 and TRBJ1-1): DGGITQSPKYLFRKEGQNVTLSCEQNLNHDAMYWYRQDPGQGLRLIYYSQIVNDFQKGDIAEGYSVSREKKESFPLTVTSAQKNPTAFYLCASSIRVNPNTEAFFGQGTRLTVV.

V usage is TRBV4-1 and J usage is TRBJ2-5; 8 positions agree with TRBD1. With V trimmed by 3 bases and J by 1 base, 4 bases remained unmatched. In germline, CDR1 is MGHRA, CDR2 YSYEKL. The CDR3 runs to 15 residues. The DNA for the CDR3 is TGCGCCAGCAGCCAGATAGACAGGGGCCAAGAGACCCAGTACTTC. Encoded protein: CASSQIDRGQETQYF.

In this sample, this clone turned up once. The rearrangement links TRBV28 to TRBJ1-1; D is ambiguous. V was trimmed by 6 bases and J by 1 base, leaving 9 bases between them. Germline V gene lookup returns CDR1 MDHEN and CDR2 SYDVKM. There are 13 residues in the CDR3. In nucleotides, the CDR3 is TGTGCCAGCAGACTAAATGGGAACACTGAAGCTTTCTTT. Amino acids: CASRLNGNTEAFF.

This clone was detected only once. This chain uses TRBV19 with TRBJ1-6; D is unclear. V lost 6 bases and J 7 bases, leaving 16 bases between the germline ends. The CDR3 is 15 residues long. Per germline, CDR1 LNHDA and CDR2 SQIVND (reference sequence). This CDR3 is CASSLRPPGNSPLHF. CDR3 nucleotides: TGTGCCAGTAGCCTCCGCCCCCCAGGAAATTCACCCCTCCACTTT.

The rearrangement joins TRBV3-1 (or the pseudogene TRBV3-2) to TRBJ2-4, with 11 bases that match TRBD2. The V gene end was trimmed by 7 bases and the J gene end by 6 bases; junction bases not matched to a gene: 5. Germline lookup yields CDR1 LGHDT and CDR2 YNNKEL (reference sequence). CDR3 length: 14 residues. The CDR3 DNA reads TGTGCCAGCACCCTCGGGACTAGCGGAAACATTCAGTACTTC. It specifies CASTLGTSGNIQYF.

V is TRBV19 and J is TRBJ1-1; TRBD1 is a possible D gene (5 bases). Looked up from germline, CDR1 is LNHDA and CDR2 is SQIVND (reference sequence). Trimming cost V 7 bases and J 8 bases, with 17 bases left between them. This CDR3 is 13 amino acids long. The DNA for the CDR3 is TGTGCCAGTATAGCAGGGTCCAGGACGGAAGCTTTCTTT. It is translated as CASIAGSRTEAFF.

The chain employs TRBV7-3 and TRBJ2-3, with 7 bases aligning to TRBD1. The CDR3 extends over 13 amino acids. Germline CDR1 is SGHTA and CDR2 is FQGTGA. V trimming: 2 bases; J trimming: 5 bases; junction bases outside the gene matches: 1. The CDR3 spells CASSLAGGDTQYF. DNA of the CDR3: TGTGCCAGCAGCTTAGCAGGGGGAGATACGCAGTATTTT.

This chain uses TRBV29-1 with TRBJ1-1, with 9 positions matching TRBD1. The germline gives CDR1 SQVTM, CDR2 ANQGSEA. This CDR3 region has 13 residues. V lost 5 bases to trimming and J lost 5 bases; unmatched junction nucleotides: 6. The CDR3 sequence: CSVSGTGRTEAFF. The DNA of the CDR3 is TGCAGCGTTTCCGGGACAGGGAGAACTGAAGCTTTCTTT.

This clone occurred once. The V and J genes are TRBV11-3 and TRBJ1-4; TRBD1 might be the D (6 bases). Deletions cut 3 bases from V and 4 bases from J, with 12 bases between. This CDR3 comprises 15 residues. Germline CDR1 and CDR2: SGHNT and YENEEA. DNA of the CDR3: TGTGCCAGCAGCTTTGGAGCAGGGGATAATGAAAAACTGTTTTTT. It yields the protein CASSFGAGDNEKLFF.

The V gene is TRBV6-5, the J gene TRBJ1-4; 9 nucleotides align to TRBD1. CDR3 length equals 14 residues. Per the germline V gene, CDR1 is MNHEY and CDR2 is SVGAGI. The V and J ends lost 9 bases and 6 bases, in that order; junction bases with no gene match: 8. The CDR3 spells CASCPGQGYEKLFF. The CDR3, as DNA: TGTGCCAGTTGTCCGGGACAGGGTTATGAAAAACTGTTTTTT.

The chain combines TRBV5-6 with TRBJ2-7, with 7 bases lining up with TRBD1. J was trimmed by 7 bases and V by 6 bases; bases with no gene match: 10. The CDR3 has 13 residues. Germline V gives CDR1 SGHDT, CDR2 YYEEEE. The CDR3 sequence: CASILRGPKEQYV. CDR3 nucleotides: TGTGCCAGCATCTTAAGGGGGCCGAAAGAGCAGTACGTC.

The V gene is TRBV2, the J gene TRBJ2-4; D is unresolved. V lost 2 bases and J lost 6, with 11 bases in between. CDR3 length equals 14 residues. Germline lookup yields CDR1 SNHLY and CDR2 FYNNEI. CDR3 bases: TGTGCCAGCAGTGAATGGTACTCCGGAAACATTCAGTACTTC. Protein: CASSEWYSGNIQYF.

The V gene is TRBV4-2, the J gene TRBJ1-2; D perhaps matches TRBD1 (5 bases). V lost 2 bases and J lost 2, with 15 bases in between. The CDR3 has 16 residues. CDR1 is LGHNA, CDR2 YNFKEQ, per germline. In nucleotides, the CDR3 is TGTGCCAGCAGCCAAACAATGCCGACAGACAACTATGGCTACACCTTC. It translates to CASSQTMPTDNYGYTF.

This chain connects TRBV5-6 to TRBJ1-6; TRBD1 matches 11 bases. Per germline, CDR1 SGHDT and CDR2 YYEEEE. CDR3 length: 16 amino acids. V was clipped by 4 bases and J by 10 bases; unmatched bases: 10. This chain's CDR3 is CASSPGVGTGGSPLHF. DNA of the CDR3: TGTGCCAGCAGCCCCGGGGTTGGGACAGGGGGGTCACCCCTCCACTTT.